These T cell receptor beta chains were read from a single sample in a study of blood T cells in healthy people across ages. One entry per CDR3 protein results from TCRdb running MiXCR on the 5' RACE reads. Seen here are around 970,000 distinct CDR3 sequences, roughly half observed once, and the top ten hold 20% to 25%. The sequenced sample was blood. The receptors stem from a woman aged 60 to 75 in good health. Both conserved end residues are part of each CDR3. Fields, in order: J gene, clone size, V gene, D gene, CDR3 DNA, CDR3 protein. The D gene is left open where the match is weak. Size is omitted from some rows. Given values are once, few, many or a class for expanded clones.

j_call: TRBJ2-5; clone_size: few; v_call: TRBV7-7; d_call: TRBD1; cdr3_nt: TGTGCCAGCAGCCCGAACCTACAGGGGGAGACCCAGTACTTC; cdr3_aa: CASSPNLQGETQYF
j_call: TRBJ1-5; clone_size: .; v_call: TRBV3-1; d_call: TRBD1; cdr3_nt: TGTGCCAGCAGCCGGGACAGGGGGCGCGGACAGCCCCAGCATTTT; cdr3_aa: CASSRDRGRGQPQHF
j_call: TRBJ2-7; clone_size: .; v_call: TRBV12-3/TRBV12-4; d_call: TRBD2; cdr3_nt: TGTGCCAGCAGTTACTCTAGCGGGAGGGTTCGGTACGAGCAGTACTTC; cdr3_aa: CASSYSSGRVRYEQYF
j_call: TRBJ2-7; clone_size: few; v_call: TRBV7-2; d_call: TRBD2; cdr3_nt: TGTGCCAGCAGCCCCTGGGGGGGGTCTCTCTACGAGCAGTACTTC; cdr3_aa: CASSPWGGSLYEQYF
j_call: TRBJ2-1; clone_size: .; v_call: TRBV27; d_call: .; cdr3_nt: TGTGCCAGCAGTTTACAAGATTACAATGAGCAGTTCTTC; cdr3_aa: CASSLQDYNEQFF
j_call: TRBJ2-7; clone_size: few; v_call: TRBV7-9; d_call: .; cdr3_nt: TGTGCCAGCAGCCATCTAGAGTACGAGCAGTACTTC; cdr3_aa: CASSHLEYEQYF
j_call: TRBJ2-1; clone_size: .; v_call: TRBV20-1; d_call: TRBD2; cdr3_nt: TGCAGTGCCGGTCCCGGACTAGCGGTCAATGAGCAGTTCTTC; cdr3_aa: CSAGPGLAVNEQFF
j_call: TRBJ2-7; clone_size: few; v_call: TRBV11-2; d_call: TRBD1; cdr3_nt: TGTGCCAGCAGCCCCATAGGCCTAGGACAGGAGTTCTACGAGCAGTACTTC; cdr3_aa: CASSPIGLGQEFYEQYF
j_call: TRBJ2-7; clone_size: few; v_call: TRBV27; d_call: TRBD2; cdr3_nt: TGTGCCAGCAGGCTGGGAGGACTAGTTCTGTACGAGCAGTACTTC; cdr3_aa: CASRLGGLVLYEQYF
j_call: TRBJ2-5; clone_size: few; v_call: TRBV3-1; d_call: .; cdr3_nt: TGTGCCAGCAGCCGAGATGCTCGGGAGCAGTACTTC; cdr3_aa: CASSRDAREQYF
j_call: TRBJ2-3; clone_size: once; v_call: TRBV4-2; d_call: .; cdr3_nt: TGTGCCAGCAGCCGGGGGAAGTCAGATACGCAGTATTTT; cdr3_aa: CASSRGKSDTQYF
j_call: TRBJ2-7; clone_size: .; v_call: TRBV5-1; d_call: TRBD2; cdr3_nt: TGCGCCAGCAGCCCCGCGGGAGATCGTAATGAGCAGTACTTC; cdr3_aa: CASSPAGDRNEQYF
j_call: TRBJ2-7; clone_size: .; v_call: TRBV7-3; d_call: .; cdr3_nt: TGTGCCAGCAGCTTGACTACGGCGGGCGAGCAGTACTTC; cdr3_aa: CASSLTTAGEQYF
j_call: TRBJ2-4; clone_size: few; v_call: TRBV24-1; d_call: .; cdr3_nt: TGTGCCACCAGTGACTCACAGGGAAAAAACATTCAGTACTTC; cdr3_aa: CATSDSQGKNIQYF
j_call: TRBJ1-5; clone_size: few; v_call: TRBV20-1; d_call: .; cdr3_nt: TGCAGTGCCTATTCCGGGGCCGATAAGCCCCAGCATTTT; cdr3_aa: CSAYSGADKPQHF
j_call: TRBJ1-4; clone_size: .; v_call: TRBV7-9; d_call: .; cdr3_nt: TGTGCCAGCAGCCTCTTAACCCGGACCTTCGGTGAAAAACTGTTTTTT; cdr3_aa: CASSLLTRTFGEKLFF
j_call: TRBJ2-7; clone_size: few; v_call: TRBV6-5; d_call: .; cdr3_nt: TGTGCCAGCAACACCGGGACTCCATCCTACGAGCAGTACTTC; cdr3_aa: CASNTGTPSYEQYF
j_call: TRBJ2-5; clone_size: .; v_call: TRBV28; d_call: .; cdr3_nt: TGTGCCAGCTTATTTCGATCGGACGGGTCAGAGACCCAGTACTTC; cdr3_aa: CASLFRSDGSETQYF
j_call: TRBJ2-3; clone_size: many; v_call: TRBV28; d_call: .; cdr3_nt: TGTGCCAGCAGGACAGGTGGCACAGATACGCAGTATTTT; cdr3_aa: CASRTGGTDTQYF
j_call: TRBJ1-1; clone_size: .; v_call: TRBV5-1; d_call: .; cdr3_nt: TGCGCCAGCAGCCCGGACGGTGGGAACACTGAAGCTTTCTTT; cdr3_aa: CASSPDGGNTEAFF
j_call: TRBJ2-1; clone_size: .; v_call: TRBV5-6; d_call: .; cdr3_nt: TGTGCCAGCATGGCGTCCGGGCCCCTCGATCACAATGAGCAGTTCTTC; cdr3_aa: CASMASGPLDHNEQFF
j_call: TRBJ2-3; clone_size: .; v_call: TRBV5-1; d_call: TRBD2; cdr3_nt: TGCGCCAGCAGCTTGGGCGTCACGGGACTAGCCTTAACAGATACGCAGTATTTT; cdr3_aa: CASSLGVTGLALTDTQYF
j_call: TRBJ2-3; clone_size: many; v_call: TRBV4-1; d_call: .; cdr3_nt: TGCGCCAGCAGCGATACCGGGAGCAGCACAGATACGCAGTATTTT; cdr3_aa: CASSDTGSSTDTQYF
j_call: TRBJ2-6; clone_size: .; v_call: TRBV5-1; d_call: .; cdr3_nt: TGCGCCAGCAGCTTACAAGAGCACTCTGGGGCCAACGTCCAGACTTTC; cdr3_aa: CASSLQEHSGANVQTF
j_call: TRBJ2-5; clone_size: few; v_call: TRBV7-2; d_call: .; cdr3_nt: TGTGCCAGCAGCGTAACCGGGACAAAAGAGACCCAGTACTTC; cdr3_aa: CASSVTGTKETQYF
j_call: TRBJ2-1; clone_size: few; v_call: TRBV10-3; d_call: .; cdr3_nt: TGTGCCATCAGTGAGGGGAATGAGCAGTTCTTC; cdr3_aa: CAISEGNEQFF
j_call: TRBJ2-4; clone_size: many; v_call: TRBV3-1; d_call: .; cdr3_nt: TGTGCCAGCAGCCAAGAGCCGGGACCTCTAGCCAAAAACATTCAGTACTTC; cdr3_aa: CASSQEPGPLAKNIQYF
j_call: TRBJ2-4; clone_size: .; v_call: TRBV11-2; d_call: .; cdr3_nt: TGTGCCAGCAGCTTAGACACTAGAAAGGAGTACTTC; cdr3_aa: CASSLDTRKEYF
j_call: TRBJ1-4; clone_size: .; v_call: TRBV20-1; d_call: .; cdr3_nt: TGCAGTGCTATGGGCCGGGATGAAAAACTGTTTTTT; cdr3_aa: CSAMGRDEKLFF
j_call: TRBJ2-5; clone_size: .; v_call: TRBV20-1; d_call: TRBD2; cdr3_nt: TGCAGTGGGGTAGCTAGCGGGAGGGTGGCCGAGACCCAGTACTTC; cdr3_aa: CSGVASGRVAETQYF
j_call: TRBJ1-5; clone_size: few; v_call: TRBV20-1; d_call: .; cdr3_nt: TGCAGTGCCCGGGGACAAAATCAGCCCCAGCATTTT; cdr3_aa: CSARGQNQPQHF
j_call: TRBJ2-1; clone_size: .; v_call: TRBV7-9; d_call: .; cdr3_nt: TGTGCCAGTGACTTGGTTACCTACAATGAGCAGTTCTTC; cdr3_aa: CASDLVTYNEQFF
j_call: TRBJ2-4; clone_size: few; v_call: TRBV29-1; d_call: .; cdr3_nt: TGCAGCGTTGATGGCCCGGAAAACATTCAGTACTTC; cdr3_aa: CSVDGPENIQYF
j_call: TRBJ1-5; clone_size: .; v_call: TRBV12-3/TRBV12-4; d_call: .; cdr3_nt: TGTGCCAGCACCCAAAGGGGCGGCCAGCCCCAGCATTTT; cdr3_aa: CASTQRGGQPQHF
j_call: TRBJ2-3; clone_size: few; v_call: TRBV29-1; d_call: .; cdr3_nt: TGCAGCGTATTGGGAAACCCCGCAACAGATACGCAGTATTTT; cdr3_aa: CSVLGNPATDTQYF
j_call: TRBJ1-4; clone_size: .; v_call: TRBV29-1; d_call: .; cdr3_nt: TGCAGCGTCATACCCGGGGTTTCAGAAAAACTGTTTTTT; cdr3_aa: CSVIPGVSEKLFF
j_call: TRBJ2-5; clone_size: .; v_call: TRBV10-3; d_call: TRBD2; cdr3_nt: TGTGCCATCAACCCACTCACCATCGTACGGACTAGCGGGAAATTGACGGAGACCCAGTACTTC; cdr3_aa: CAINPLTIVRTSGKLTETQYF
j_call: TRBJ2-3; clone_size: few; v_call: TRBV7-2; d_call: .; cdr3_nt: TGTGCCAGCAGCCTCGAACCCTTTTTGAATACGCAGTATTTT; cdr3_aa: CASSLEPFLNTQYF
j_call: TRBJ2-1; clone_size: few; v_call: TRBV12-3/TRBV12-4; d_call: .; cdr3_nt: TGTGCCAGCAGTTCCCCGGGACCCGAGATAAATGAGCAGTTCTTC; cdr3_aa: CASSSPGPEINEQFF
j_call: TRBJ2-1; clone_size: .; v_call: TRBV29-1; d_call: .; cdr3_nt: TGCAGCGGTGACCGTCGGGGGAGTAATGAGCAGTTCTTC; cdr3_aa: CSGDRRGSNEQFF
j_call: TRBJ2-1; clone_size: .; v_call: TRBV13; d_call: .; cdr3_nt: TGTGCCAGCAGCTTAGGGCTACTCCCCCTCGAGCAGTTCTTC; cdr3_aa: CASSLGLLPLEQFF
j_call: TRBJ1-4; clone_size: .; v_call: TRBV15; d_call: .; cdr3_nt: TGTGCCACCAGCGCTGAGACAAGGGGGGCCGGTGAAAAACTGTTTTTT; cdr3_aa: CATSAETRGAGEKLFF
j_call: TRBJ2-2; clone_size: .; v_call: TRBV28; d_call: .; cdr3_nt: TGTGCCGGCAGTCCGCAACGCGGAGGGCCCACCGGGGAGCTGTTTTTT; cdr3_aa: CAGSPQRGGPTGELFF
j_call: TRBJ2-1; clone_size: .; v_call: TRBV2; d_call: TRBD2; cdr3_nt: TGTGCCAGCAGGAGACGAGCGGGATTCGAGACCCAGTTCTTC; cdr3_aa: CASRRRAGFETQFF
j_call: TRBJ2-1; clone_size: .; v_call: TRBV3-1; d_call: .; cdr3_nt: TGTGCCAGCAGCCAAGGTATAGCTCGCCGGCAGTTCTTC; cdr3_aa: CASSQGIARRQFF
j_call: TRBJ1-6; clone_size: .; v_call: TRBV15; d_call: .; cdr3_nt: TGTGCCACCAGCGGAGACCTTAATTCACCCCTCCACTTT; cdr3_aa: CATSGDLNSPLHF
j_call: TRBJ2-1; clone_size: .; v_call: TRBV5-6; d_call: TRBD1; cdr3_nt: TGTGCCAGCAGCTGGATGGACAGGGGGACTTACAATGAGCAGTTCTTC; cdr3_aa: CASSWMDRGTYNEQFF
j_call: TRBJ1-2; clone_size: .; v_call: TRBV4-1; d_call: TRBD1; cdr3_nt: TGCGCCAGCAGCCAAGATTGGGACAGGGGCTATGGCTACACCTTC; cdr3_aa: CASSQDWDRGYGYTF
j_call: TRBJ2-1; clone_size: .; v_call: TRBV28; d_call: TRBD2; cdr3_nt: TGTGCCAGCAGTTCTCCGGGACTAGGATCCTACAATGAGCAGTTCTTC; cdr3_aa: CASSSPGLGSYNEQFF
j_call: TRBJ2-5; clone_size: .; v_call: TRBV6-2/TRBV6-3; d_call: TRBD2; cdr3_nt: TGTGCCAGCAGTTCCGCCGGGACTAGCGGGAACAATGAGCAGTACTTC; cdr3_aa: CASSSAGTSGNNEQYF
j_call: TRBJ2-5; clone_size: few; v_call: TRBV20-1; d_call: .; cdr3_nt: TGCAGTCCCCAGAAGGGGGTAGCCCACCGGCAAGAGACCCAGTACTTC; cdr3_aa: CSPQKGVAHRQETQYF
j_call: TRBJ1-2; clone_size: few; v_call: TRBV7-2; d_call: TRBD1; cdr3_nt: TGTGCCAGCAGCTGGCGGCAGGGGGTGAGTGGCTACACCTTC; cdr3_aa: CASSWRQGVSGYTF
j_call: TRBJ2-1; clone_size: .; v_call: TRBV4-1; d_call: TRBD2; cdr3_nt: TGCGCCAGCAGCCAAGATGGGCTAGCGGCCTACAATGAGCAGTTCTTC; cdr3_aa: CASSQDGLAAYNEQFF